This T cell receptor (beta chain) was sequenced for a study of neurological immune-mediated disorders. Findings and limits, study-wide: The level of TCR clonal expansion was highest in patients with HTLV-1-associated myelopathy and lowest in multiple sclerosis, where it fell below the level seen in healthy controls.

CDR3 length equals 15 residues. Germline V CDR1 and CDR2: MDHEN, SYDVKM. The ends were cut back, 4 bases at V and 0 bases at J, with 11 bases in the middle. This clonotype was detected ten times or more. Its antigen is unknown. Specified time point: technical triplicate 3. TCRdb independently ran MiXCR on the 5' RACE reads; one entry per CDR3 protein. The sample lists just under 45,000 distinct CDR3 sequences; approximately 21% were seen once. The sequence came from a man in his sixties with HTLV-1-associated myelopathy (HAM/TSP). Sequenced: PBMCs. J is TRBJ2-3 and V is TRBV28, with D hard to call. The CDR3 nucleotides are TGTGCCAGCAGTTCCCACATTTCTAGCACAGATACGCAGTATTTT. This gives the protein CASSSHISSTDTQYF.